A selection of T cell receptor beta chains follows, all from one sample in a study of CD8+CD57+ T cells in acquired aplastic anemia. From the reads, TCRdb called clonotypes with MiXCR, one entry per CDR3 protein. The profile shows 75,000 to 80,000 distinct CDR3 sequences, about 70% of them singletons. The sample consisted of sorted CD4+, CD8+, or CD8+CD57+ T cells (not recorded which) from PBMCs. The receptors derive from a human donor with aplastic anemia. The CDR3 runs from the conserved cysteine through the conserved F or W. The D gene is left open where the match is weak. The size field is filled for only some rows; it gives once, few, many or a size class.

TRBV6-1	TRBJ1-1	few	-	CATTGGNTEAFF	TGTGCCACCACGGGGGGGAACACTGAAGCTTTCTTT
TRBV7-3	TRBJ1-3	-	-	CASSLALDSGNTIYF	TGTGCCAGCAGCCTGGCTCTGGACAGTGGAAACACCATATATTTT
TRBV29-1	TRBJ2-7	-	-	CSVEQGRNEQYF	TGCAGCGTTGAACAGGGGCGGAACGAGCAGTACTTC
TRBV20-1	TRBJ2-7	once	-	CSARIGEEQYF	TGCAGTGCTAGAATTGGGGAGGAGCAGTACTTC
TRBV20-1	TRBJ2-7	-	TRBD1	CSARGHRGRPSYEQYF	TGCAGTGCTAGAGGGCACAGGGGGCGACCGTCCTACGAGCAGTACTTC
TRBV10-3	TRBJ2-6	-	-	CAISNSGAGANVLTF	TGTGCCATCAGTAATTCGGGGGCTGGGGCCAACGTCCTGACTTTC
TRBV24-1	TRBJ2-1	-	TRBD1	CATSDRATRQGVNEQFF	TGTGCCACCAGTGATCGGGCAACAAGACAGGGGGTTAATGAGCAGTTCTTC
TRBV2	TRBJ2-7	-	TRBD1	CASSQGPGQGMYF	TGTGCCAGCAGCCAAGGGCCGGGACAGGGTATGTACTTC
TRBV2	TRBJ2-1	-	-	CASSENRGNEQFF	TGTGCCAGCAGTGAAAATCGGGGCAATGAGCAGTTCTTC
TRBV2	TRBJ1-4	-	-	CASSRSSLSNEKLFF	TGTGCCAGCAGTCGTTCCTCTCTCTCTAATGAAAAACTGTTTTTT
TRBV5-4	TRBJ2-7	-	TRBD1	CASSFPGQGKYF	TGTGCCAGCAGTTTTCCGGGACAGGGGAAATACTTC
TRBV7-9	TRBJ2-5	-	TRBD1	CASSFRQGEAETQYF	TGTGCCAGCAGCTTTAGACAGGGGGAAGCGGAGACCCAGTACTTC
TRBV20-1	TRBJ2-7	-	-	CSAREPTKAYEQYF	TGCAGTGCTAGAGAACCGACAAAGGCCTACGAGCAGTACTTC
TRBV2	TRBJ2-5	-	-	CASSTGFGTQYF	TGTGCCAGCAGCACAGGATTTGGGACCCAGTACTTC
TRBV10-3	TRBJ2-5	-	-	CAIRGGSETQYF	TGTGCCATCAGGGGTGGGAGTGAGACCCAGTACTTC
TRBV29-1	TRBJ1-2	-	-	CSVGRDTNNYGYTF	TGCAGCGTTGGTAGGGACACCAATAACTATGGCTACACCTTC
TRBV29-1	TRBJ2-5	-	-	CSLGTPGETQYF	TGCAGCTTAGGGACCCCGGGGGAGACCCAGTACTTC
TRBV7-6	TRBJ2-5	-	TRBD2	CASSYREAASTQYF	TGTGCCAGCAGCTACCGGGAGGCTGCTTCGACCCAGTACTTC
TRBV24-1	TRBJ2-1	-	-	CATSDPRPTSSYNEQFF	TGTGCCACCAGCGATCCAAGACCGACTAGCTCCTACAATGAGCAGTTCTTC
TRBV7-9	TRBJ2-7	-	-	CASSLDLSYEQYF	TGCGCCAGCAGCTTGGATCTCTCCTACGAGCAGTACTTC
TRBV29-1	TRBJ2-1	-	-	CSVGTLTYNEQFF	TGCAGCGTGGGCACCCTAACCTACAATGAGCAGTTCTTC
TRBV10-3	TRBJ2-7	-	TRBD1	CAISEPGQGREQYF	TGTGCCATCAGTGAACCGGGACAGGGTCGCGAGCAGTACTTC
TRBV10-2	TRBJ2-7	-	-	CASREGSLYEQYF	TGCGCCAGCAGAGAAGGGAGTCTTTACGAGCAGTACTTC
TRBV20-1	TRBJ2-3	-	TRBD1	CSASGTGVSWTDTQYF	TGCAGTGCTTCCGGGACAGGAGTTTCGTGGACAGATACGCAGTATTTT
TRBV12-3/TRBV12-4	TRBJ1-2	-	-	CASSLPRSYGYTF	TGTGCCAGCAGTTTACCCCGAAGCTATGGCTACACCTTC